The sequence of this TCR beta chain was determined in a study of T cells in Graves' hyperthyroidism and ophthalmopathy. Turning to the study itself: Any treatment followed the collection of peripheral blood at initial diagnosis.

The sample holds many counts of this clonotype. What was amplified from RNA transcripts were TCR beta CDR3 regions. When the TCR CDR3 underwent first-round RT-PCR, the HTBI primer set was used. TCRdb fed the multiplex PCR reads into MiXCR, producing one record per CDR3 protein. The repertoire holds some 370,000 distinct CDR3 sequences, with 17% as singletons. The V end lost 6 bases, the J end lost 2 bases, and 19 bases lay between the germline ends. The CDR3 runs to 17 residues. The germline gives CDR1 MNHNS, CDR2 SASEGT. Patients aged 18 to 65 with hyperthyroidism were newly diagnosed, with duration under 2 months.

V and J are TRBV6-1 and TRBJ2-2, with a tentative D call TRBD2 (5 bases). This clonotype originated in a woman younger than 45 with Graves' hyperthyroidism that later progressed to Graves' ophthalmopathy. The sample taken for sequencing was blood. CDR3 region: CASSSGGLAKNTGELFF. The CDR3 coding sequence is TGTGCCAGCAGCTCCGGTGGGCTAGCCAAAAACACCGGGGAGCTGTTTTTT.